A selection of T cell receptor beta chains follows, all from one sample in a study of blood T cells in healthy people across ages. TCRdb recomputed calls from the 5' RACE reads with MiXCR, one row per CDR3 protein. The table shows approximately 1,700,000 distinct CDR3 sequences, with approximately 40% occurring only once. Sequencing used blood. The origin of the receptors is a human donor in good health. CDR3s include the opening cysteine and the closing phenylalanine or tryptophan. A D gene is named only where the DNA matches it firmly. Clone sizes are given selectively: once, few, many, or a class where the clone is expanded.

v_call	clone_size	d_call	j_call	cdr3_aa	cdr3_nt
TRBV5-1	.	.	TRBJ2-3	CASSGARPGSFRADTQYF	TGCGCCAGCAGCGGAGCCCGACCAGGGTCCTTTCGCGCAGATACGCAGTATTTT
TRBV7-2	few	TRBD2	TRBJ2-1	CASTNQAGGRSYNEQFF	TGTGCCAGCACCAATCAAGCGGGGGGTCGCTCCTACAATGAGCAGTTCTTC
TRBV11-2	few	.	TRBJ2-1	CASSLILTGFGNEQFF	TGTGCCAGCAGCTTAATTCTAACGGGGTTTGGTAATGAGCAGTTCTTC
TRBV20-1	.	TRBD1	TRBJ1-2	CSASDRFYGYTF	TGCAGTGCCTCGGACAGGTTCTATGGCTACACCTTC
TRBV27	many	TRBD2	TRBJ2-3	CASSLGGETDTQYF	TGTGCCAGCAGCCTGGGGGGGGAGACAGATACGCAGTATTTT
TRBV18	.	.	TRBJ1-2	CASSPRPGHSNGYTF	TGTGCCAGCTCACCGAGGCCCGGGCATTCCAATGGCTACACCTTC
TRBV3-1	.	.	TRBJ2-7	CASSQPYYEQYF	TGTGCCAGCAGCCAACCCTACTACGAGCAGTACTTC
TRBV7-3	.	.	TRBJ2-3	CTSSPHGGTDTQYF	TGTACCAGCAGCCCGCACGGGGGCACAGATACGCAGTATTTT
TRBV7-9	few	.	TRBJ1-2	CASSLGYSNYGYTF	TGTGCCAGCAGCTTGGGGTACAGCAACTATGGCTACACCTTC
TRBV5-1	.	.	TRBJ2-7	CASSLVYRDEQYF	TGCGCCAGCAGCTTGGTATATCGTGACGAGCAGTACTTC
TRBV18	.	.	TRBJ2-7	CASSRRSTYEQYF	TGTGCCAGCTCACGCCGGTCCACCTACGAGCAGTACTTC
TRBV7-2	.	TRBD2	TRBJ2-1	CASSLFGLAGGGQFF	TGTGCCAGCAGCTTATTCGGCCTAGCGGGGGGCGGGCAGTTCTTC
TRBV29-1	many	.	TRBJ2-3	CSVPVSTDTQYF	TGCAGCGTCCCAGTAAGCACAGATACGCAGTATTTT
TRBV6-2/TRBV6-3	few	.	TRBJ2-7	CASSYSPVYEQYF	TGTGCCAGCAGTTACTCCCCTGTCTACGAGCAGTACTTC
TRBV20-1	.	.	TRBJ1-1	CSAKRQNTEAFF	TGCAGTGCCAAACGACAGAACACTGAAGCTTTCTTT
TRBV3-1	.	.	TRBJ1-2	CASSQEWGQGYTF	TGTGCCAGCAGCCAAGAATGGGGCCAGGGCTACACCTTC
TRBV27	few	.	TRBJ2-7	CASSLFRPPKTYEQYF	TGTGCCAGCAGTCTTTTCAGACCCCCAAAGACCTACGAGCAGTACTTC
TRBV12-3/TRBV12-4	few	TRBD1	TRBJ1-1	CASTRDLPRQGKAFF	TGTGCCAGCACCCGTGATTTGCCCAGACAGGGTAAAGCTTTCTTT
TRBV20-1	.	TRBD1	TRBJ2-1	CSAHDRADEQFF	TGCAGTGCTCACGACAGGGCCGATGAGCAGTTCTTC
TRBV29-1	.	.	TRBJ1-1	CSVDPRTANTEAFF	TGCAGCGTTGACCCACGGACGGCGAACACTGAAGCTTTCTTT
TRBV6-5	once	.	TRBJ2-1	CASRYSSEGSEQFF	TGTGCCAGCAGGTACTCGTCAGAGGGGAGTGAGCAGTTCTTC
TRBV20-1	.	TRBD2	TRBJ2-1	CSASSSGGIHEQFF	TGCAGTGCTAGCTCCAGCGGGGGGATCCATGAGCAGTTCTTC
TRBV5-6	few	.	TRBJ2-7	CASSSGIQLLYEQYF	TGTGCCAGCAGCTCAGGAATTCAGCTCCTCTACGAGCAGTACTTC
TRBV4-1	few	TRBD1	TRBJ2-4	CASSQPLEGAAKNIQYF	TGCGCCAGCAGCCAGCCGCTCGAGGGGGCGGCCAAAAACATTCAGTACTTC
TRBV5-5	.	.	TRBJ2-1	CASSLGLRGLNNEQFF	TGCGCCAGCAGCTTGGGGTTGCGGGGACTGAACAATGAGCAGTTCTTC
TRBV5-6	.	.	TRBJ1-1	CASSSMDSTEAFF	TGTGCCAGCAGCTCAATGGACAGCACTGAAGCTTTCTTT
TRBV9	.	TRBD1	TRBJ1-2	CASSLPRQGTNYGYTF	TGTGCCAGCAGCCTCCCCCGACAGGGAACGAACTATGGTTACACCTTC
TRBV29-1	.	.	TRBJ2-4	CSVAGVLAKNIQYF	TGCAGCGTTGCCGGAGTACTAGCCAAAAACATTCAGTACTTC
TRBV7-8	.	TRBD2	TRBJ2-2	CASSLRTSGDAGELFF	TGTGCCAGCAGCCTCAGGACTAGCGGGGATGCCGGGGAGCTGTTTTTT
TRBV6-5	many	TRBD1	TRBJ1-2	CASSPWTGLDGYTF	TGTGCCAGCAGTCCTTGGACAGGGCTGGATGGCTACACCTTC
TRBV4-3	.	.	TRBJ2-5	CASSQALTSRGAGGETQYF	TGCGCCAGCAGCCAAGCCCTGACTAGCAGGGGGGCCGGGGGAGAGACCCAGTACTTC
TRBV7-9	few	.	TRBJ1-1	CASSPRTDSLGNTEAFF	TGTGCCAGCAGCCCCCGGACGGACTCTTTGGGGAACACTGAAGCTTTCTTT
TRBV5-1	few	TRBD2	TRBJ2-5	CASMSRTSGVQETQYF	TGCGCCAGCATGAGTAGGACTAGCGGGGTTCAAGAGACCCAGTACTTC
TRBV20-1	few	.	TRBJ2-3	CSARAFGTSTDTQYF	TGCAGTGCTAGGGCATTCGGGACTAGCACAGATACGCAGTATTTT
TRBV4-3	.	TRBD2	TRBJ2-1	CASSQGWVAGPHFGEQFF	TGCGCCAGCAGCCAAGGTTGGGTAGCGGGGCCCCATTTTGGTGAGCAGTTCTTC
TRBV6-5	.	TRBD1	TRBJ2-7	CASKKQGTYEQYF	TGTGCCAGCAAAAAACAGGGGACGTACGAGCAGTACTTC
TRBV7-9	few	.	TRBJ2-3	CASSLALFTSGTDTQYF	TGTGCCAGCAGCTTAGCGCTGTTTACTAGTGGGACAGATACGCAGTATTTT
TRBV10-3	few	.	TRBJ2-4	CAIRGREGDIQYF	TGTGCCATCAGGGGACGGGAAGGCGACATTCAGTACTTC
TRBV4-1	.	.	TRBJ2-1	CASSQRFGNEQFF	TGCGCCAGCAGCCAACGTTTTGGAAATGAGCAGTTCTTC
TRBV10-3	.	.	TRBJ1-2	CAISESKNYGYTF	TGTGCCATCAGTGAGTCGAAGAACTATGGCTACACCTTC
TRBV13	.	.	TRBJ1-1	CASIYLTGLNTEAFF	TGTGCCAGCATCTACCTAACAGGATTGAACACTGAAGCTTTCTTT
TRBV28	.	.	TRBJ2-5	CASSLSFSRTVKETQYF	TGTGCCAGCAGTTTAAGCTTTAGTCGGACAGTAAAAGAGACCCAGTACTTC
TRBV7-9	few	TRBD2	TRBJ2-3	CASSSGLAGAAITDTQYF	TGTGCCAGCAGCTCCGGACTAGCGGGGGCCGCAATTACAGATACGCAGTATTTT
TRBV9	.	TRBD2	TRBJ2-4	CASSVEVSGGGKNIQYF	TGTGCCAGCAGCGTAGAGGTCAGCGGGGGAGGCAAAAACATTCAGTACTTC
TRBV5-5	few	.	TRBJ2-7	CASSLAKEYYEQYF	TGTGCCAGCAGCTTGGCCAAAGAGTACTACGAGCAGTACTTC
TRBV12-3/TRBV12-4	.	TRBD1	TRBJ1-4	CASSFVWQRDRGEKLFF	TGTGCCAGCAGTTTTGTCTGGCAACGGGACAGGGGGGAAAAACTGTTTTTT
TRBV11-1	.	.	TRBJ2-1	CATLGTDTQYFGPGTLGQPNEQFF	.
TRBV28	once	TRBD1	TRBJ1-4	CASAGAGGSEKLFF	TGTGCCAGCGCCGGGGCAGGGGGAAGTGAAAAACTGTTTTTT
TRBV20-1	.	.	TRBJ1-5	CSARDGAGRGQPQHF	TGCAGTGCTAGAGATGGGGCGGGGCGGGGTCAGCCCCAGCATTTT
TRBV6-2/TRBV6-3	.	TRBD1	TRBJ2-1	CASTPGQAYNEQFF	TGTGCCAGCACTCCGGGACAGGCTTACAATGAGCAGTTCTTC